A selection of T cell receptor beta chains follows, all from one sample in a study of blood T cell repertoires in COVID-19. Profiled with immunoSEQ multiplex PCR; TCRdb holds only in-frame clones, not every one. This table holds 90,000 to 150,000 clones, around 79% found once. Sequencing was carried out using peripheral blood. The receptors were gathered from a man aged 50-59 years with acute or convalescent COVID-19. CDR3s include the opening cysteine and the closing phenylalanine or tryptophan. The order of the fields is J gene, clone size, D gene, V gene, CDR3 DNA, CDR3 protein. D genes are given only for firm matches. Clone size is stated in some rows and not others, as once, few, many or a class when expanded.

j_call: TRBJ1-6
clone_size: .
d_call: TRBD1
v_call: TRBV6-1
cdr3_nt: TGTGCCAGCAGTGAAGTTGGTGACAGGGGTTTTCACTATAATTCACCCCTCCACTTT
cdr3_aa: CASSEVGDRGFHYNSPLHF

j_call: TRBJ1-2
clone_size: .
d_call: .
v_call: TRBV19
cdr3_nt: TGTGCCAGTAGTACCTACAGGGACTATGGCTACACCTTC
cdr3_aa: CASSTYRDYGYTF

j_call: TRBJ2-2
clone_size: .
d_call: .
v_call: TRBV13
cdr3_nt: TGTGCCAGCAGCTTAGTCTCCCCCGGGGAGCTGTTTTTT
cdr3_aa: CASSLVSPGELFF

j_call: TRBJ2-7
clone_size: .
d_call: TRBD2
v_call: TRBV6-1
cdr3_nt: TGTGCCAGCAGTGAAGGGTGGGGGGGATTAAACGAGCAGTACTTC
cdr3_aa: CASSEGWGGLNEQYF

j_call: TRBJ2-2
clone_size: .
d_call: TRBD1
v_call: TRBV24-1
cdr3_nt: TGTGCCACCAGTGCCTTTACCGGGACAGGGACCACCGGGGAGCTGTTTTTT
cdr3_aa: CATSAFTGTGTTGELFF

j_call: TRBJ2-3
clone_size: .
d_call: .
v_call: TRBV28
cdr3_nt: TGTGCCAGCAGTTTATCCGAATGGGGGCTCGAATCCTATTTT
cdr3_aa: CASSLSEWGLESYF

j_call: TRBJ2-7
clone_size: .
d_call: TRBD1
v_call: TRBV5-1
cdr3_nt: TGCGCCAGCAGCCCGGGACAGGATAACTACGAGCAGTACTTC
cdr3_aa: CASSPGQDNYEQYF

j_call: TRBJ2-2
clone_size: .
d_call: .
v_call: TRBV27
cdr3_nt: TGTGCCAGCAGTTTTTGGCAGGGCGCCGGGGAGCTGTTTTTT
cdr3_aa: CASSFWQGAGELFF

j_call: TRBJ1-2
clone_size: .
d_call: .
v_call: TRBV7-2
cdr3_nt: TGTGCCAGCAGCTTCCCCCAGGCAAGGAAAGGCTACACCTTC
cdr3_aa: CASSFPQARKGYTF

j_call: TRBJ1-2
clone_size: .
d_call: TRBD1
v_call: TRBV27
cdr3_nt: TGTGCCAGCAGTTTATCGAGGGGGACAGGGGTCAACTATGGCTACACCTTC
cdr3_aa: CASSLSRGTGVNYGYTF

j_call: TRBJ1-6
clone_size: .
d_call: .
v_call: TRBV11-2
cdr3_nt: TGTGCCAGCAGCGCTATAGAGGGAGTGGAATCACCCCTCCACTTT
cdr3_aa: CASSAIEGVESPLHF

j_call: TRBJ1-6
clone_size: many
d_call: .
v_call: TRBV3-1/TRBV3-2
cdr3_nt: TGTGCCAGCAGCCAGTTCGGTAATTCACCCCTCCACTTT
cdr3_aa: CASSQFGNSPLHF

j_call: TRBJ2-1
clone_size: .
d_call: .
v_call: TRBV7-2
cdr3_nt: TGTGCCAGCAGCCCACGGAGACAGGGACTTTACAATGAGCAGTTCTTC
cdr3_aa: CASSPRRQGLYNEQFF

j_call: TRBJ2-1
clone_size: .
d_call: TRBD1
v_call: TRBV5-1
cdr3_nt: TGCGCCAGCAGCTTGGATTGGACAGGGGGTTCAGGTGAGCAGTTCTTC
cdr3_aa: CASSLDWTGGSGEQFF

j_call: TRBJ1-1
clone_size: .
d_call: .
v_call: TRBV6-1
cdr3_nt: TGTGCCAGCAGTGAAGCCCAGGGGCGTCGGACTGAAGCTTTCTTT
cdr3_aa: CASSEAQGRRTEAFF

j_call: TRBJ1-6
clone_size: few
d_call: TRBD1
v_call: TRBV11-1
cdr3_nt: TGTGCCAGCAGCCCCGGGGGACAGGGAAATTCACCCCTCCACTTT
cdr3_aa: CASSPGGQGNSPLHF

j_call: TRBJ1-3
clone_size: .
d_call: .
v_call: TRBV9
cdr3_nt: TGTGCCAGCACCCCCAGGCAGGGGAGTGAAAACACCATATATTTT
cdr3_aa: CASTPRQGSENTIYF

j_call: TRBJ1-5
clone_size: .
d_call: .
v_call: TRBV7-7
cdr3_nt: TGTGCTAGCAGCCCGCATCTCGTCAGGACTCATCAGCCCCAGCATTTT
cdr3_aa: CASSPHLVRTHQPQHF

j_call: TRBJ2-5
clone_size: .
d_call: TRBD2
v_call: TRBV6-1
cdr3_nt: TGTGCCAGCAGTGAAGCGGGGCTAGCGGGGGTAGAGACCCAGTACTTC
cdr3_aa: CASSEAGLAGVETQYF

j_call: TRBJ1-2
clone_size: .
d_call: TRBD1
v_call: TRBV27
cdr3_nt: TGTGCCAGCAGTTTAGTTGGGACAGGGGGCTCTAACTATGGCTACACCTTC
cdr3_aa: CASSLVGTGGSNYGYTF

j_call: TRBJ2-3
clone_size: .
d_call: .
v_call: TRBV5-1
cdr3_nt: TGCGCCAGCAGCACGGACACCCGATTCACAGATACGCAGTATTTT
cdr3_aa: CASSTDTRFTDTQYF

j_call: TRBJ2-5
clone_size: .
d_call: TRBD2
v_call: TRBV6-5
cdr3_nt: TGTGCCAGCAGTTCTATGGGCGGGGGGAAGGAGACCCAGTACTTC
cdr3_aa: CASSSMGGGKETQYF

j_call: TRBJ1-2
clone_size: .
d_call: TRBD1
v_call: TRBV19
cdr3_nt: TGTGCCAGTAGTATAACGACAGGGACGTATGGCTACACCTTC
cdr3_aa: CASSITTGTYGYTF

j_call: TRBJ2-2
clone_size: .
d_call: TRBD1
v_call: TRBV6-2/TRBV6-3
cdr3_nt: TGTGCCAGCAGACCTACCGGGACAGGGGTTAACACCGGGGAGCTGTTTTTT
cdr3_aa: CASRPTGTGVNTGELFF

j_call: TRBJ1-2
clone_size: .
d_call: .
v_call: TRBV18
cdr3_nt: TGTGCCAGCTCACCCCTAAATCGGGTAATTGACTATGGCTACACCTTC
cdr3_aa: CASSPLNRVIDYGYTF

j_call: TRBJ2-7
clone_size: .
d_call: TRBD2
v_call: TRBV5-1
cdr3_nt: TGCGCCAGCAGCTTGCAGCGGGAGAAGGACGAGCAGTACTTC
cdr3_aa: CASSLQREKDEQYF

j_call: TRBJ1-6
clone_size: .
d_call: .
v_call: TRBV5-6
cdr3_nt: TGTGCCAGCAGCGGGATGACAGGCCGAGATTCACCCCTCCACTTT
cdr3_aa: CASSGMTGRDSPLHF

j_call: TRBJ2-1
clone_size: .
d_call: TRBD2
v_call: TRBV11-2
cdr3_nt: TGTGCCAGCAGCTTCTCTAGCGGGGGGGGAGGTGATGAGCAGTTCTTC
cdr3_aa: CASSFSSGGGGDEQFF

j_call: TRBJ2-4
clone_size: .
d_call: .
v_call: TRBV7-6
cdr3_nt: TGTGCCAGCAGCCCGACCCAGGAGGGGCTTAAAAACATTCAGTATTTC
cdr3_aa: CASSPTQEGLKNIQYF

j_call: TRBJ2-1
clone_size: .
d_call: TRBD2
v_call: TRBV15
cdr3_nt: TGTGCCACCAGCCGACGGACTAGCGGGGTGAATGAGCAGTTCTTC
cdr3_aa: CATSRRTSGVNEQFF

j_call: TRBJ1-1
clone_size: .
d_call: TRBD1
v_call: TRBV3-1/TRBV3-2
cdr3_nt: TGTGCCAGCAGCCTTCGTGGGACAGCTTCAACTGAAGCTTTCTTT
cdr3_aa: CASSLRGTASTEAFF

j_call: TRBJ2-7
clone_size: .
d_call: TRBD1
v_call: TRBV3-1/TRBV3-2
cdr3_nt: TGTGCCAGCAGCCAAGGGACAGGGGATTACGAGCAGTACTTC
cdr3_aa: CASSQGTGDYEQYF

j_call: TRBJ1-5
clone_size: .
d_call: .
v_call: TRBV5-4
cdr3_nt: TGTGCCAGCAGCTTCCAGGGCAGCAATCAGCCCCAGCATTTT
cdr3_aa: CASSFQGSNQPQHF

j_call: TRBJ2-2
clone_size: .
d_call: .
v_call: TRBV30
cdr3_nt: TGTGCCTGGAGTCTACTCAGGGGTCGGCACACCGGGGAGCTGTTTTTT
cdr3_aa: CAWSLLRGRHTGELFF

j_call: TRBJ2-3
clone_size: .
d_call: .
v_call: TRBV5-5
cdr3_nt: TGTGCCAGCAGCTTGAGGGGAGATACGCAGTATTTT
cdr3_aa: CASSLRGDTQYF

j_call: TRBJ2-3
clone_size: once
d_call: .
v_call: TRBV3-1/TRBV3-2
cdr3_nt: TGTGCCAGCAGCCAAGATCCACTCACAGATACGCAGTATTTT
cdr3_aa: CASSQDPLTDTQYF

j_call: TRBJ2-2
clone_size: .
d_call: TRBD1
v_call: TRBV19
cdr3_nt: TGTGCCAGTAGTACCATACAGGGGGCTGGGGAGCTGTTTTTT
cdr3_aa: CASSTIQGAGELFF

j_call: TRBJ1-3
clone_size: .
d_call: .
v_call: TRBV28
cdr3_nt: TGTGCCAGCAGACCACAGGGCTCTGGAAACACCATATATTTT
cdr3_aa: CASRPQGSGNTIYF

j_call: TRBJ2-4
clone_size: .
d_call: .
v_call: TRBV10-2
cdr3_nt: TGCGCCAGCAGTGAACTGTACGCCAAAAACATTCAGTACTTC
cdr3_aa: CASSELYAKNIQYF

j_call: TRBJ2-1
clone_size: .
d_call: TRBD2
v_call: TRBV11-2
cdr3_nt: TGTGCCAGCACGGGGGGAGCGGGAGTATTCAATGAGCAGTTCTTC
cdr3_aa: CASTGGAGVFNEQFF

j_call: TRBJ1-4
clone_size: .
d_call: .
v_call: TRBV28
cdr3_nt: TGTGCCAGCAGTTTAGGAGGGTATAATGAAAAACTGTTTTTT
cdr3_aa: CASSLGGYNEKLFF

j_call: TRBJ1-2
clone_size: .
d_call: TRBD1
v_call: TRBV28
cdr3_nt: TGTGCCAGCAGTTCCGGGGTCCCACCATCCGGGACAGCCTATGGCTACACCTTC
cdr3_aa: CASSSGVPPSGTAYGYTF

j_call: TRBJ1-5
clone_size: .
d_call: TRBD1
v_call: TRBV7-9
cdr3_nt: TGTGCCAGCAGCCCCGGACAGGGGGATAGCAATCAGCCCCAGCATTTT
cdr3_aa: CASSPGQGDSNQPQHF

j_call: TRBJ2-1
clone_size: .
d_call: TRBD1
v_call: TRBV9
cdr3_nt: TGTGCCAGCAGCGGTAAGACAGGGGGCTCCTACAATGAGCAGTTCTTC
cdr3_aa: CASSGKTGGSYNEQFF

j_call: TRBJ1-1
clone_size: .
d_call: .
v_call: TRBV5-1
cdr3_nt: TGCGCCAGCAGCTTGTCGAGCAACACTGAAGCTTTCTTT
cdr3_aa: CASSLSSNTEAFF

j_call: TRBJ2-1
clone_size: once
d_call: .
v_call: TRBV28
cdr3_nt: TGTGCCAGCAGAGACAGGAGTCTCCACAATGAGCAGTTCTTC
cdr3_aa: CASRDRSLHNEQFF

j_call: TRBJ1-5
clone_size: .
d_call: TRBD1
v_call: TRBV23-1
cdr3_nt: TGCGCCAGCCTGACAGGGGCCTATCAGCCCCAGCATTTT
cdr3_aa: CASLTGAYQPQHF

j_call: TRBJ1-6
clone_size: .
d_call: .
v_call: TRBV9
cdr3_nt: TGTGCCAGCAGCGTTTCAGGGCCCGATTCACCCCTCCACTTT
cdr3_aa: CASSVSGPDSPLHF

j_call: TRBJ1-4
clone_size: .
d_call: .
v_call: TRBV24-1
cdr3_nt: TGTGCCACCAGTGACGGGGGGCTGGAGAATGAAAAACTGTTTTTT
cdr3_aa: CATSDGGLENEKLFF

j_call: TRBJ2-5
clone_size: .
d_call: .
v_call: TRBV5-1
cdr3_nt: TGCGCCAGCAGCTTCCTAGCCATTCGGGGTGAAGAGACCCAGTACTTC
cdr3_aa: CASSFLAIRGEETQYF

j_call: TRBJ2-1
clone_size: once
d_call: TRBD1
v_call: TRBV11-2
cdr3_nt: TGTGCCAGCAGCTTCGGACAGGGGGCAGGCAATGAGCAGTTCTTC
cdr3_aa: CASSFGQGAGNEQFF

j_call: TRBJ1-6
clone_size: once
d_call: .
v_call: TRBV27
cdr3_nt: TGTGCCAGCAGTCTGACAGACTATAATTCACCCCTCCACTTT
cdr3_aa: CASSLTDYNSPLHF

j_call: TRBJ2-3
clone_size: .
d_call: TRBD2
v_call: TRBV11-3
cdr3_nt: TGTGCCAGCAGAAGCGGGAACACAGATACGCAGTATTTT
cdr3_aa: CASRSGNTDTQYF

j_call: TRBJ1-1
clone_size: .
d_call: .
v_call: TRBV5-1
cdr3_nt: TGCGCCAGCAGCTTGGCCGAGTCATTGAACACTGAAGCTTTCTTT
cdr3_aa: CASSLAESLNTEAFF

j_call: TRBJ1-6
clone_size: .
d_call: .
v_call: TRBV6-5
cdr3_nt: TGTGCCAGCAGCAACGGGGCAGGGGAATCACCCCTCCACTTT
cdr3_aa: CASSNGAGESPLHF